This T cell receptor (beta chain) appears in the sequencing data of a study of T-cell memory formation after mild COVID-19 (dated by TCRdb to the early 2020s). Some background on the complete study: Most TCR sequence clusters were specific to one of the two donors. In a couple of donors, T-cell clones that expanded and contracted after mild COVID-19 were tracked by sequencing TCRalpha and TCRbeta repertoires over time. The cohort comprised two young, previously healthy adult volunteers, one female and one male. General study outcomes and caveats: Clones contracting from day 15 to 85 had balanced CD4/CD8 phenotypes, while a second wave expanding from day 15 to 37 was biased towards CD4+. The second-wave clones that peaked on day 37 were not confirmed to be SARS-CoV-2 specific. Some responding clones were found in pre-infection memory, which suggests that pre-existing cross-reactive memory T cells took part in the SARS-CoV-2 response. Contracting CD4+ clones appeared mostly in the CM and EM memory subsets, whereas CD8+ clones were enriched in EMRA. Only a couple of mild cases were covered by the study, and larger cohorts that include severe cases with pre-infection samples were considered necessary.

About this clonotype: The antigen it binds to is not known. No base quality information exists; no much larger clone differs at one position.

TCRdb records Illumina NovaSeq 6000 as the sequencer. TCRalpha and TCRbeta cDNA libraries were built by 5'RACE with constant-segment primers, adding sample barcodes and unique molecular identifiers. RNA was extracted from every sample with Trizol reagent. Amplification of the libraries took two PCR steps, and the second step added a second sample barcode plus Illumina TruSeq adapters. Sequencing of libraries was performed on an Illumina NovaSeq with 2 x 150 bp paired-end reads. On the authors' methods: Reads were demultiplexed and collapsed into UMI-guided consensus sequences with migec v1.2.7. Using mixcr v2.1.11, UMI consensuses were aligned to TRA and TRB V and J templates and then assembled into clonotypes. Expanded or contracted clonotypes were those called significant by both edgeR and NoisET, with noise models trained on biological replicates. For edgeR calls, the thresholds were a false discovery rate-adjusted p below 0.01 and a log2 fold-change of 1. As an exploratory analysis of dynamics, max-normalized trajectories of the 1000 most abundant clonotypes were examined by PCA with hierarchical clustering. The CD4 or CD8 phenotype of responding clones was assigned using the separately sequenced CD4+ and CD8+ repertoires. Through fastp at Q25 and MiXCR, TCRdb rebuilt clones from the public reads, retaining in-frame beta chains. Every distinct CDR3 protein forms one entry, paired with its most common genes and DNA. TCRdb, not the original authors, processed these V and J calls. Across this sample there are about 350,000 distinct CDR3 sequences, with 12% to 15% seen only once. In total, the top ten clones hold about a fifth of the sample.

PBMCs were isolated by Ficoll-Paque density gradient centrifugation. The germline V gene (reference sequence) specifies SEHNR as CDR1 and FQNEAQ as CDR2. From the cysteine up to the phenylalanine, the CDR3 has a length of 12 residues. Only the CDR3 part of the read is kept: 36 bases, read in frame from the first base. V and J lose 1 base and 8 bases, and a span of 9 bases separates them. Sequenced sample: PBMCs or a T cell subset sorted from them (not recorded which). The chain is made from TRBV7-9 and TRBJ2-7; no confident D gene assignment can be made. The clonotype was recovered from a man aged 18 to 29 who had mild COVID-19 (a few samples of this study predate the infection). The sample titles of this study are shuffled in the database, so cell type and time point are left out; the donor was told from shared clones. The DNA sequence is given as TGTGCCAGCAGCTTAGACGAGGCCCAGCAGTACTTC. Its protein is CASSLDEAQQYF.